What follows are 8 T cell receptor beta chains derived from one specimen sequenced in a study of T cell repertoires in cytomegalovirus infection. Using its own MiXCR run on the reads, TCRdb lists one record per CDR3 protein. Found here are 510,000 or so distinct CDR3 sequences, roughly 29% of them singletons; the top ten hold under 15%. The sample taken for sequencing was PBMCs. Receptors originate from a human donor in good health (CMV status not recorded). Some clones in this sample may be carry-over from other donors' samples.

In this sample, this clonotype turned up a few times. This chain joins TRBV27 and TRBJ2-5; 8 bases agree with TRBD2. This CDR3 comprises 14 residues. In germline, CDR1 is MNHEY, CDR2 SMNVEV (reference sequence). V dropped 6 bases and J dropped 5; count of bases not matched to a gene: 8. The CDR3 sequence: CASRRAGVLETQYF. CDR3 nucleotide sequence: TGTGCCAGCAGAAGAGCGGGAGTCTTGGAGACCCAGTACTTC.

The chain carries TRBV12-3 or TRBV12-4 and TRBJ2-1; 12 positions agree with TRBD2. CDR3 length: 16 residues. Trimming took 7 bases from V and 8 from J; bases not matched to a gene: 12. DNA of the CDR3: TGTGCCAGCAACTTTTCTAGCGGGAGGGCCTATTATGAGCAGTTCTTC. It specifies CASNFSSGRAYYEQFF.

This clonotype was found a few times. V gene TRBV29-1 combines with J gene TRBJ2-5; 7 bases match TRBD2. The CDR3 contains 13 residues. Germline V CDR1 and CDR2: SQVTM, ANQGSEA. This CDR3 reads CSLIRGVEETQYF. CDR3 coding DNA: TGCAGTCTGATTCGGGGGGTAGAAGAGACCCAGTACTTC.

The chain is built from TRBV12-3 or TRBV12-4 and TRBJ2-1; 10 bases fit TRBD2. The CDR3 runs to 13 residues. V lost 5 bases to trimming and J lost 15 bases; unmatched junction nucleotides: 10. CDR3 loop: CASSPGLASILFF. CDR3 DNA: TGTGCCAGCAGTCCGGGACTAGCGAGTATACTGTTCTTC.

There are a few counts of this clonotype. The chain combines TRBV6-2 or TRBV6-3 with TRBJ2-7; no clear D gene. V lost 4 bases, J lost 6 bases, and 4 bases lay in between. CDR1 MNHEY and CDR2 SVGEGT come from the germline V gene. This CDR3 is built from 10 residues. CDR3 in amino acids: CASSSGEQYF. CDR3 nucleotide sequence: TGTGCCAGCAGTTCGGGCGAGCAGTACTTC.

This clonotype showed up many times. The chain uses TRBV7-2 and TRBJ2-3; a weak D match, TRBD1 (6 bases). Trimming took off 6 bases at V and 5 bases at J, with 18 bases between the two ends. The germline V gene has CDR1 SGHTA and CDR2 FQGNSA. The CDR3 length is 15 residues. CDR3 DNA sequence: TGTGCCAGCAGTAAAATCAGGGGTGGAGGAGATACGCAGTATTTT. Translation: CASSKIRGGGDTQYF. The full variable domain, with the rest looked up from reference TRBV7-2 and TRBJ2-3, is GAGVSQSPSNKVTEKGKDVELRCDPISGHTALYWYRQSLGQGLEFLIYFQGNSAPDKSGLPSDRFSAERTGGSVSTLTIQRTQQEDSAVYLCASSKIRGGGDTQYFGPGTRLTVL.

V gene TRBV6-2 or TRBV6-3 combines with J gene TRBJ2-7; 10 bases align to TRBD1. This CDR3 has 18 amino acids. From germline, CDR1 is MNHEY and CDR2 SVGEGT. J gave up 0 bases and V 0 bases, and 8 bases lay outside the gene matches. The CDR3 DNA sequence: TGTGCCAGCAGTTACTCGATCGACGGGACAGGGGTCTCCTACGAGCAGTACGTC. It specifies CASSYSIDGTGVSYEQYV.

The CDR3 DNA is TGTGCCAGCAGCACCCGGGCCAGCGCACGAGATACGCAGTATTTT. It specifies CASSTRASARDTQYF. The gene calls are TRBV7-9 and TRBJ2-3; no clear D. The germline CDR1 and CDR2 sequences are SEHNR and FQNEAQ (reference sequence). V dropped 5 bases and J dropped 5 bases, with 17 bases sitting between them. CDR3 size: 15 residues.